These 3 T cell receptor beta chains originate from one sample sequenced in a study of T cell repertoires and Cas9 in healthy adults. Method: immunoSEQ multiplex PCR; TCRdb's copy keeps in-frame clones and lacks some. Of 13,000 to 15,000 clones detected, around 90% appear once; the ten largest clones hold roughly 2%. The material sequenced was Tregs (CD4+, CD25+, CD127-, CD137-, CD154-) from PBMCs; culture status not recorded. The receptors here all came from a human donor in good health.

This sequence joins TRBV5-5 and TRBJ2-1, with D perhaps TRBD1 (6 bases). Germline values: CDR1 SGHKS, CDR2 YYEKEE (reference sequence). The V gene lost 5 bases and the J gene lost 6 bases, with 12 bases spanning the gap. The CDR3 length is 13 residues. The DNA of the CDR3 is TGTGCCAGCAGGAATCTAGGGGGCAATGAGCAGTTCTTC. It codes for CASRNLGGNEQFF.

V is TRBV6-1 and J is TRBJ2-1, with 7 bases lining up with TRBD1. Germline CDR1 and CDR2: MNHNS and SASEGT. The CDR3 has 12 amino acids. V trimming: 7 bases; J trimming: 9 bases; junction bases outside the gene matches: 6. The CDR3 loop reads CASKGGRGEQFF. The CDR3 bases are TGTGCCAGCAAAGGGGGCCGGGGTGAGCAGTTCTTC.

The CDR3 nucleotides read TGCGCCAGCAGCCTCGGGACGGGGGGGAGAACTGAAGCTTTCTTT. Its translation: CASSLGTGGRTEAFF. The chain employs TRBV4-1 and TRBJ1-1, with a weak D call TRBD1 (5 bases). V dropped 4 bases and J dropped 5 bases, with 17 bases sitting between them. The CDR3 length is 15 residues. The germline V gene has CDR1 MGHRA and CDR2 YSYEKL.